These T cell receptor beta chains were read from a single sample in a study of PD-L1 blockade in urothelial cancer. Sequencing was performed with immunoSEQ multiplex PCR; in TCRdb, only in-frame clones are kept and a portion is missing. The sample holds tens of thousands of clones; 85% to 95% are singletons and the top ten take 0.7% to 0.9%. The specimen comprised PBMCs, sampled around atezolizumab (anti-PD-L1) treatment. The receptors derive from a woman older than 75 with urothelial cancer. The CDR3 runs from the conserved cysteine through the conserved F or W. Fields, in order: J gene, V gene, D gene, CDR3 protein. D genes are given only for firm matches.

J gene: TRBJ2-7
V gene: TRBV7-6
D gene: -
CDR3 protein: CASSPDERSYEQYF

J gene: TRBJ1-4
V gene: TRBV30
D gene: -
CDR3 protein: CAWSEGWANEKLFF

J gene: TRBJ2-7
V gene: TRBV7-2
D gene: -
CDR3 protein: CASSLAGTGEQYF

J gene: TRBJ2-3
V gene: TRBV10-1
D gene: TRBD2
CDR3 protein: CASSVTSGTSDTQYF

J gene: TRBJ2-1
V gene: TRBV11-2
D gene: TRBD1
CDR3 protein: CASSAPGTGGREQFF

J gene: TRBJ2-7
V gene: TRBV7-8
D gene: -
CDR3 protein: CASRGHSSYEQYF

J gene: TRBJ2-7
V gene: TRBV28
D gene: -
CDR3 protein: CASSLGWRSYEQYF

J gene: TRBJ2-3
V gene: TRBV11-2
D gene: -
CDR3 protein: CASSLVLTRTDTQYF

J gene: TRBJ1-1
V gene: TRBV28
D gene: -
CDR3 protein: CASRLDSASLNTEAFF

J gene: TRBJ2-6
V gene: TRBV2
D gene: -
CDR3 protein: CASSTSGNRANVLTF

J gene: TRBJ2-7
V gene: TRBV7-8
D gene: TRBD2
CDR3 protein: CASSGLAVSYEQYF

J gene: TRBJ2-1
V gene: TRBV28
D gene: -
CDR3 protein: CASSSRVEQFF

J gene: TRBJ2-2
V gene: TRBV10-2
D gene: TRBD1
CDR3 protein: CASTKGQGRQAGELFF

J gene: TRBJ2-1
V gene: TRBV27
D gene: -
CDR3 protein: CASSLDLRGRVYNEQFF

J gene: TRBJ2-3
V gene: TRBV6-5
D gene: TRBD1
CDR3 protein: CASRPGQPRDTQYF

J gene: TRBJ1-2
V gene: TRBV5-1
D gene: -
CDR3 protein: CASSPDISRGYTF

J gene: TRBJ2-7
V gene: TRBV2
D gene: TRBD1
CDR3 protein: CASSTRTGQGAYEQYF

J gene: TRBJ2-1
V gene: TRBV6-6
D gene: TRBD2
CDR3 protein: CATLSGTYNEQFF

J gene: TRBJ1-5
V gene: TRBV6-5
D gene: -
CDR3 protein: CASSYHSGEGQPQHF

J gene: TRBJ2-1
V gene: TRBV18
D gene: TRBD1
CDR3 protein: CASSPPGTGRHEQFF

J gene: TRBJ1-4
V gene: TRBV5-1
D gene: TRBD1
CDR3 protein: CASSLDGDRVGYEKLFF

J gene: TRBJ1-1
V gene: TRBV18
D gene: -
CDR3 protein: CAGGGGNTEAFF

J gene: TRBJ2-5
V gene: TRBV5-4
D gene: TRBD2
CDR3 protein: CASSPPGLALGTQYF

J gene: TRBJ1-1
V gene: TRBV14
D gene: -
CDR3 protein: CASSQKWGVGQRDTEAFF

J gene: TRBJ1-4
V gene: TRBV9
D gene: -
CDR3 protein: CASSALPGLINEKLFF

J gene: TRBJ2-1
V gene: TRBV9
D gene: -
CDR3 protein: CASSVAGLSSYNEQFF

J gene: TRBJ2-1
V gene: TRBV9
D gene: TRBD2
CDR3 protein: CASSVATAGGEQFF

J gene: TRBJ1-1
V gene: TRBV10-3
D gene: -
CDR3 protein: CAIGRGMNTEAFF

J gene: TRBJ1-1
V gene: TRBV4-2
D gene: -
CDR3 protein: CASSQVSGASTEAFF

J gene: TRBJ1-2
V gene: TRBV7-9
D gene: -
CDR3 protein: CATTPSSYGYTF

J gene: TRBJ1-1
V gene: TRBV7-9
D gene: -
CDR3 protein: CASRKGVNTEAFF

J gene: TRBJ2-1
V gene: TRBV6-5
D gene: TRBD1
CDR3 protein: CASSYPGTGSNEQFF

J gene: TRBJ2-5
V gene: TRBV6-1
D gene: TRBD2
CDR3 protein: CASSEPSGGGKTQYF

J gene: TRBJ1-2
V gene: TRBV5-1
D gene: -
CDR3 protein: CASSLASGRSLYGYTF

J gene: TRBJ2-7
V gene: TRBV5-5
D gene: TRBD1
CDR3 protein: CASSLAPGQGLREQYF

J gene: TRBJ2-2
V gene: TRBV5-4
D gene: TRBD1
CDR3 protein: CASSLAGTVGAGELFF

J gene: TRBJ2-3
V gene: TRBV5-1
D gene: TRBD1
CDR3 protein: CASSQTGSGTQYF

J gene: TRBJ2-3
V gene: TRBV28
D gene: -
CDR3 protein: CASSPPQQGGRYF

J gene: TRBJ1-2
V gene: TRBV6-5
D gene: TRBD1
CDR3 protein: CVSSYEAGTGNGYTF

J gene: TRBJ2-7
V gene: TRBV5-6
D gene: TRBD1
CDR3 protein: CASSWGTGEQYF

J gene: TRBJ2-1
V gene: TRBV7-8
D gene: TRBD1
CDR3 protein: CASSSLGGQGSYNEQFF

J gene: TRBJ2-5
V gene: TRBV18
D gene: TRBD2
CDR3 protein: CASSPPRGSGRSETQYF

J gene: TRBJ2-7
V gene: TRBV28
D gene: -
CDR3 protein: CASSLWGPSYEQYF

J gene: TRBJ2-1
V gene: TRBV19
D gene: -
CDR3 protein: CASSIRQGIGDEQFF

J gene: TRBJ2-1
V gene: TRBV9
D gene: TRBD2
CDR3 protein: CASRGGGTSGRGEQFF

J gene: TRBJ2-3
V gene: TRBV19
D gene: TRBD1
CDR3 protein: CASSDRGNTDTQYF

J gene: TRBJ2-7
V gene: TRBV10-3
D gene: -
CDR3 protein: CAISGGRGIYEQYF

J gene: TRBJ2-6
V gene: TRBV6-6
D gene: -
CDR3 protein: CASSYLSSGGANVLTF

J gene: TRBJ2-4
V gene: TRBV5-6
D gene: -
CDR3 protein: CASSLAGLGNIQYF

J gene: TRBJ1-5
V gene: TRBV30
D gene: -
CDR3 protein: CAWSAGGGGNQPQHF

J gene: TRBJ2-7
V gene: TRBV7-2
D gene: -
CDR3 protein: CASSPSFEQYF

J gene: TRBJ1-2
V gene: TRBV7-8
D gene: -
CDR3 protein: CASSPQTVISYGYTF

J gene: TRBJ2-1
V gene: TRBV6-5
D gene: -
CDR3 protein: CASSYEASSLGEQFF

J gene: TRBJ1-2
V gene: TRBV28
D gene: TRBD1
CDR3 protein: CASRVGDSTGTGGGYTF

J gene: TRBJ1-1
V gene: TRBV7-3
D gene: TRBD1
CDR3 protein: CASSLGQGIMNTEAFF

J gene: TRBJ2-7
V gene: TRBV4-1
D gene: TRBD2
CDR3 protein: CASSQTGTSNYEQYF

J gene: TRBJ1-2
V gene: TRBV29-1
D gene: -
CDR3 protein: CSVEEGTYGYTF